This paragraph covers one T cell receptor (beta chain) sequence. This clone's antigen is unknown. There are no base qualities to consult, and no much larger clone falls within one base. The sample's treatment or condition, from its label and the paper: approximately nine-day PBMC culture with coronavirus spike peptide pools or control peptides (ViraFEST assay). CD4+ T cells from unexposed donors were collected before the COVID-19 pandemic (2011-2018). To expand antigen-specific T cells with peptide pools and then pick out the expanded clonotypes through TCR sequencing, the study relied on the ViraFEST assay. PBMCs were cultured at a few million per well in IMDM supplemented with roughly 5% human AB serum and 8 to 10 IU/ml IL-2, with about 9 ug/ml peptide pools added. On days 3 and 7, half of the culture medium was replaced with fresh IL-2-containing medium. Once the cells had been in culture for about 10 days, the EasySep CD4+ T cell isolation kit was used to isolate CD4+ T cells by negative selection. As far as cell numbers permitted, CD4+ T cells from unexposed donors were tested for reactivity against SARS-CoV-2 S and N as well as four spike pools from common cold coronaviruses. Ficoll-Paque Plus gradient centrifugation was used to isolate PBMCs from whole blood, and the isolated PBMCs were then either used fresh or cryopreserved at -140C. Each culture condition was generally run in triplicate wells. The leukapheresis product used for the unexposed donors was purchased from a commercial source.

This record comes from a study of vaccination and CD4 T cells after COVID-19 (dated by TCRdb to between 2021 and 2024). Turning to the overall study: Six males and four females were included in the convalescent cohort, with two Hispanic individuals, seven Caucasians, two Asians and one multiracial person represented. Two doses of either the Pfizer-BioNTech BNT162b2 vaccine (n=8) or the Moderna mRNA-1273 vaccine (n=2) were administered to participants. Post-COVID blood samples were collected from convalescent patients a median of approximately 93 days after diagnosis, with a range of about 30 to 180 days. Culture stimuli were overlapping spike peptide pools from SARS-CoV-2 and from the common cold coronaviruses HCoV-NL63, HCoV-OC43 and HCoV-229E. Post-vaccine blood samples were obtained a median of approximately 74 days after the second vaccine dose, with a range of roughly 13 to 250 days. In roughly nine COVID-19 convalescent patients and a handful of infection-naive healthy vaccine recipients, the spike-specific CD4+ TCR repertoire before mRNA vaccination was compared with the repertoire after mRNA vaccination. At the TCR clonotype level, an earlier paper using these donors assessed memory CD4+ T cell crossreactivity between SARS-CoV-2 and common cold coronavirus spike proteins. In control cultures, a CEFX viral epitope pool was used as positive control, an HIV-1 Nef peptide pool was used as negative control, or no peptide was added.

The method was PCR. DNA from cultured CD4+ T cells was subjected to TCR sequencing with the Oncomine TCR Beta short-read assay at the Johns Hopkins FTIC core. The QIAamp micro DNA kit was used to extract genomic DNA from the cultured CD4+ T cells. Oncomine TCR Beta libraries made from cultured CD4+ T cells were pooled using unique dual indexes and sequenced on an Illumina iSeq 100. The source study handled its data this way. Non-productive sequences were removed, and CDR3s not starting with C, not ending with F or W, or shorter than 7 amino acids were discarded. Antigen-specific clonotypes were identified using the MANAFEST web application through comparison of peptide-stimulated wells with reference and other culture wells. An FDR below 0.05, an odds ratio above 5, and a productive frequency above 0.1% in at least two of three replicate wells were required for clones to be considered positive. Cross-reactive clonotypes were defined as significantly expanded in both SARS-CoV-2 spike wells and at least one common cold coronavirus spike condition. Levenshtein distances (stringdist) and unrooted phylogenetic trees (ape) in R version 3.6.1 were used to assess CDR3 homology. The public reads were quality trimmed at Q25 with fastp and then assembled into clones with MiXCR by TCRdb, keeping productive beta chains. Each entry is one CDR3 protein sequence, shown with its most common DNA and genes. Clone size and V and J calls follow TCRdb, not the original study. In all, the sample holds around 1,900 distinct CDR3 sequences, and approximately 60% of those were seen once. The ten largest clones add up to 60% to 85% of the sample.

What the research found in general, with its limitations: Among convalescent patients, a median approximately 88% of the SARS-CoV-2-reactive clones seen after vaccination appeared only after vaccination, which suggests priming specific to the vaccine. The study included relatively few convalescent patients and did not analyze early timepoints after natural infection. Of the vaccine-specific clones found in convalescent patients, nearly all (304 of 307) were mono-reactive for SARS-CoV-2 spike instead of being cross-reactive with common cold coronaviruses. An increase in the median number of SARS-CoV-2-reactive clonotypes from 20 to 25 after infection to roughly 38 after vaccination was observed, but the change was not found to be significant.

Via the germline V gene, CDR1 is MNHEY and CDR2 SVGEGT. CDR3 length: 13 amino acids, cysteine to phenylalanine. The sequence is cut down to CDR3 DNA, 39 bases in frame from base 1. V is clipped by 7 bases and J by 7 bases, and the sequence between their germline boundaries is 11 bases long. The sequencing input was CD4+ T cells from blood, cultured in vitro. The rearranged segments are TRBV6-2 or TRBV6-3 and TRBJ1-6; the D gene remains uncertain. The source of this sequence is a human donor in good health. The sequence in DNA is TGTGCCAGCAACGGGCAGATCAATTCACCCCTCCACTTT. This encodes CASNGQINSPLHF.